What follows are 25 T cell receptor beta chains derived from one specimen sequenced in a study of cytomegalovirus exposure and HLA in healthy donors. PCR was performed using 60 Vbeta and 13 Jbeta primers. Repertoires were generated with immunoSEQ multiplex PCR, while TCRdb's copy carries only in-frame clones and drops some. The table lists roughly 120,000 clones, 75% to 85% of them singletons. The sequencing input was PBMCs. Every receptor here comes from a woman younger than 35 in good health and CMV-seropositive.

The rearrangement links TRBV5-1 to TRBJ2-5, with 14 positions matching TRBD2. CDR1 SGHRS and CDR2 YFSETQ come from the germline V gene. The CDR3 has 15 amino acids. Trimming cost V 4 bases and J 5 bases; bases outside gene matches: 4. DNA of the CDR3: TGCGCCAGCAGCCAGGGACTAGCGGGAGTGGAGACCCAGTACTTC. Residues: CASSQGLAGVETQYF. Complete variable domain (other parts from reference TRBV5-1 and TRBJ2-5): KAGVTQTPRYLIKTRGQQVTLSCSPISGHRSVSWYQQTPGQGLQFLFEYFSETQRNKGNFPGRFSGRQFSNSRSEMNVSTLELGDSALYLCASSQGLAGVETQYFGPGTRLLVL.

CDR3 DNA sequence: TGTGCCAGCAGCTTCCTAGACAGGGTGGGTGAGCAGTACTTC. Translating it yields CASSFLDRVGEQYF. The chain carries TRBV5-4 and TRBJ2-7; 7 nucleotides agree with TRBD1. The germline V gene has CDR1 SGHNT and CDR2 YYREEE (reference sequence). The CDR3 loop spans 14 amino acids. J lost 7 bases, V lost 2 bases, and 9 bases had no gene match. The variable domain in full, completed from reference TRBV5-4 and TRBJ2-7, reads ETGVTQSPTHLIKTRGQQVTLRCSSQSGHNTVSWYQQALGQGPQFIFQYYREEENGRGNFPPRFSGLQFPNYSSELNVNALELDDSALYLCASSFLDRVGEQYFGPGTRLTVT.

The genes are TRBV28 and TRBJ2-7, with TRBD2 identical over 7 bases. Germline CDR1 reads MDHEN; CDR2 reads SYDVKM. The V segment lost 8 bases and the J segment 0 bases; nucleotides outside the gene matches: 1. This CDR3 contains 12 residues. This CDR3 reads CASGRASYEQYF. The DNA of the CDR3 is TGTGCCAGCGGGAGGGCCTCCTACGAGCAGTACTTC.

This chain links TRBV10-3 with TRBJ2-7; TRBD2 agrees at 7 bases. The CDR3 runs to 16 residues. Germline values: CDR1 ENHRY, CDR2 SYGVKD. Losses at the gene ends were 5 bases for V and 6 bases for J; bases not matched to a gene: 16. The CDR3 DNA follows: TGTGCCATCAGTCCCCTCGGGCGGGAGTTAGGGTCCGAGCAGTACTTC. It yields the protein CAISPLGRELGSEQYF.

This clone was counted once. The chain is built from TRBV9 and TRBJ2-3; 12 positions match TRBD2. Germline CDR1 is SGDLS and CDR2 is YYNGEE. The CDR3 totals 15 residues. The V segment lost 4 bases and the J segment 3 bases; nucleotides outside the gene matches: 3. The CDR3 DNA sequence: TGTGCCAGCAGCCTTACTAGCGGGAGGACAGATACGCAGTATTTT. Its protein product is CASSLTSGRTDTQYF.

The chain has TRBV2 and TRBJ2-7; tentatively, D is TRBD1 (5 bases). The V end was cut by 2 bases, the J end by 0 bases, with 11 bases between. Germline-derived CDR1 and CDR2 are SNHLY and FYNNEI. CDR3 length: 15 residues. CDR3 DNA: TGTGCCAGCAGTGAACGGTTCAGGGACTCCTACGAGCAGTACTTC. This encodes CASSERFRDSYEQYF.

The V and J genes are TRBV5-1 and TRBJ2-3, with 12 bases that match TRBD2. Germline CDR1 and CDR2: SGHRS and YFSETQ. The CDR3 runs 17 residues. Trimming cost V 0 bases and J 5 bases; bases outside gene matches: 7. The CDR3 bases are TGCGCCAGCAGCTTGGCGCCACTAGCGGGAGGTGGAGATACGCAGTATTTT. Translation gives CASSLAPLAGGGDTQYF.

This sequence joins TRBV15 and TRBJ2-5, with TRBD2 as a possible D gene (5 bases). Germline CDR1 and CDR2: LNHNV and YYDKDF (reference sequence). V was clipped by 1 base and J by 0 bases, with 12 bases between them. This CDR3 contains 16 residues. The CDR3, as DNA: TGTGCCACCAGCAGAGGAGAGGGTTGGGACCAAGAGACCCAGTACTTC. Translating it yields CATSRGEGWDQETQYF.

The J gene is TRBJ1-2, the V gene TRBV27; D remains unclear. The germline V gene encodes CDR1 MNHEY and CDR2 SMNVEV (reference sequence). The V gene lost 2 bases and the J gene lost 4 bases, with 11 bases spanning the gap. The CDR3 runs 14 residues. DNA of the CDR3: TGTGCCAGCAGTTTAAGCCCTTTTGGCTATGGCTACACCTTC. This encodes CASSLSPFGYGYTF.

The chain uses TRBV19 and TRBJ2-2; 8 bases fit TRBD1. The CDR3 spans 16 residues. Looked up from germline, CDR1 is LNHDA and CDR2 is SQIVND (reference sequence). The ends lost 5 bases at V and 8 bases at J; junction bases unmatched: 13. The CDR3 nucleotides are TGTGCCAGTAGTGTACGTCTAGACAGGGGAGGAGGGGAGCTGTTTTTT. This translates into CASSVRLDRGGGELFF. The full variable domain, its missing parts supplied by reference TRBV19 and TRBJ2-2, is DGGITQSPKYLFRKEGQNVTLSCEQNLNHDAMYWYRQDPGQGLRLIYYSQIVNDFQKGDIAEGYSVSREKKESFPLTVTSAQKNPTAFYLCASSVRLDRGGGELFFGEGSRLTVL.

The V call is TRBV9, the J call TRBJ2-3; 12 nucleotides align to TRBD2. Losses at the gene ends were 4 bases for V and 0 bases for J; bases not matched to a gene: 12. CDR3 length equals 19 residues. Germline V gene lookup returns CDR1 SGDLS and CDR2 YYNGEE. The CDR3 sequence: CASSTPRTSGVPSTDTQYF. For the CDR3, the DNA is TGTGCCAGCAGCACCCCCCGGACTAGCGGGGTGCCTAGCACAGATACGCAGTATTTT.

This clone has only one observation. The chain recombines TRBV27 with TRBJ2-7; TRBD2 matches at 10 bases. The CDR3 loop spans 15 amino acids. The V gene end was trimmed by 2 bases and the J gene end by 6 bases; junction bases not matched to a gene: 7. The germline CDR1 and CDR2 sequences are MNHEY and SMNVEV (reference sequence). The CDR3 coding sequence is TGTGCCAGCAGTTTAGTTCTAGCGGGAGTTCTCGAGCAGTACTTC. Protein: CASSLVLAGVLEQYF.

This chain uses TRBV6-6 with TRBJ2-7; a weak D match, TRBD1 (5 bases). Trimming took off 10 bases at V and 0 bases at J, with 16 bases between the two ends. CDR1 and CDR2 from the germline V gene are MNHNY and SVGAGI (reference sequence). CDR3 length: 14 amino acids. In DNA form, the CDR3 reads TGTGCCACCGCCCCGGACACCCTCTCCTACGAGCAGTACTTC. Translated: CATAPDTLSYEQYF.

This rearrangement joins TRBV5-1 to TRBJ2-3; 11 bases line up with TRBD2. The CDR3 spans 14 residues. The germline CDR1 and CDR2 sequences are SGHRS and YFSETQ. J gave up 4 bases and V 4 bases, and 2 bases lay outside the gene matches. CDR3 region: CASSTLAGADTQYF. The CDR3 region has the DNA TGCGCCAGCAGCACACTAGCGGGAGCAGATACGCAGTATTTT. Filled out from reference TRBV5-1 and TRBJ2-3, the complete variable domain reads KAGVTQTPRYLIKTRGQQVTLSCSPISGHRSVSWYQQTPGQGLQFLFEYFSETQRNKGNFPGRFSGRQFSNSRSEMNVSTLELGDSALYLCASSTLAGADTQYFGPGTRLTVL.

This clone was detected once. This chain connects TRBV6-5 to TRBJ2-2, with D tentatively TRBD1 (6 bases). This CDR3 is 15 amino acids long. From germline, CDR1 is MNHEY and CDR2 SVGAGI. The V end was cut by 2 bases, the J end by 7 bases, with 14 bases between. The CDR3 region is CASSYDRRAGGELFF. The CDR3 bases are TGTGCCAGCAGTTACGACAGGCGAGCTGGCGGGGAGCTGTTTTTT.

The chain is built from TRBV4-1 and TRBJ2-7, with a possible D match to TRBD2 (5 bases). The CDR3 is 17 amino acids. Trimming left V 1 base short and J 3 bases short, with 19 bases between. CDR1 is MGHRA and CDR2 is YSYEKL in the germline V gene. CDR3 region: CASSQGPGSVGNYEQYF. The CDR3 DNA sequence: TGCGCCAGCAGCCAAGGCCCGGGAAGCGTGGGGAACTACGAGCAGTACTTC.

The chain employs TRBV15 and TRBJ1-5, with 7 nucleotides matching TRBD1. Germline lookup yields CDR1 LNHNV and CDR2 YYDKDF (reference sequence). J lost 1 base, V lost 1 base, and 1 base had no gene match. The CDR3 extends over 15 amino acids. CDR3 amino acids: CATSRGDSSNQPQHF. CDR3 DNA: TGTGCCACCAGCAGAGGGGACAGCAGCAATCAGCCCCAGCATTTT. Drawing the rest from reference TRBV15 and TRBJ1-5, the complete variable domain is DAMVIQNPRYQVTQFGKPVTLSCSQTLNHNVMYWYQQKSSQAPKLLFHYYDKDFNNEADTPDNFQSRRPNTSFCFLDIRSPGLGDTAMYLCATSRGDSSNQPQHFGDGTRLSIL.

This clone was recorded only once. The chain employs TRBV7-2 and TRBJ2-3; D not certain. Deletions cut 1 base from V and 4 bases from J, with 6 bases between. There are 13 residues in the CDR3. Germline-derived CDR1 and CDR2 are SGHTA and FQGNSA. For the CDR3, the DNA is TGTGCCAGCAGCTTAGTCCGTCCAGATACGCAGTATTTT. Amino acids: CASSLVRPDTQYF.

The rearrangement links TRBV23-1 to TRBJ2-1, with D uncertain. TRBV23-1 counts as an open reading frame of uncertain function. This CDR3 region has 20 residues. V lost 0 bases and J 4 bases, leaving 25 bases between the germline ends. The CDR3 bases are TGCGCCAGCAGTCAATCTGAGGAAAGGTACGCCACGGTTACGTACAATGAGCAGTTCTTC. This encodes CASSQSEERYATVTYNEQFF.

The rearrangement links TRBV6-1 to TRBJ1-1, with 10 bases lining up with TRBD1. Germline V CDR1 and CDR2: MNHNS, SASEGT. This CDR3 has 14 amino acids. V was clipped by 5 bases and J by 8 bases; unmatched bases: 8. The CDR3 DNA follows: TGTGCCAGCAGTTGGGGACAGGGGTACGAGGAAGCTTTCTTT. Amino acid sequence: CASSWGQGYEEAFF.

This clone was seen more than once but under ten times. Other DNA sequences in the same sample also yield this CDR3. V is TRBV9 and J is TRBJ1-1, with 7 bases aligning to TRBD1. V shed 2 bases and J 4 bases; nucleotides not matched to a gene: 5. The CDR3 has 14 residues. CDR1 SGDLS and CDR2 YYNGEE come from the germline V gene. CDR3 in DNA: TGTGCCAGCAGCGTCGACAGGGTGGGCACTGAAGCTTTCTTT. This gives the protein CASSVDRVGTEAFF. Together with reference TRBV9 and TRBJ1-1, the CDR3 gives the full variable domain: DSGVTQTPKHLITATGQRVTLRCSPRSGDLSVYWYQQSLDQGLQFLIQYYNGEERAKGNILERFSAQQFPDLHSELNLSSLELGDSALYFCASSVDRVGTEAFFGQGTRLTVV.

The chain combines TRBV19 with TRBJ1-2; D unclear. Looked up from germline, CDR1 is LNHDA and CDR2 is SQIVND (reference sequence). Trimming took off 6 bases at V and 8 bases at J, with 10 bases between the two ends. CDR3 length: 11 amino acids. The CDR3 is CASRAGGGYTF. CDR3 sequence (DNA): TGTGCCAGTAGGGCAGGTGGCGGCTACACCTTC. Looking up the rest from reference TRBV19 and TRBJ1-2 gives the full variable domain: DGGITQSPKYLFRKEGQNVTLSCEQNLNHDAMYWYRQDPGQGLRLIYYSQIVNDFQKGDIAEGYSVSREKKESFPLTVTSAQKNPTAFYLCASRAGGGYTFGSGTRLTVV.

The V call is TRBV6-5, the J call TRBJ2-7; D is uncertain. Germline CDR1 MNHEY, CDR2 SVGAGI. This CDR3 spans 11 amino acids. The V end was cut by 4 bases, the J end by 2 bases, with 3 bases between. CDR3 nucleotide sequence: TGTGCCAGCAGTTCTACCTACGAGCAGTACTTC. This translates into CASSSTYEQYF.

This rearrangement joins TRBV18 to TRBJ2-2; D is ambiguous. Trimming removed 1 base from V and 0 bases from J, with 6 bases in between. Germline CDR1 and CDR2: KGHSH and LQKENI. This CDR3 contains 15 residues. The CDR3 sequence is CASSPRSTNTGELFF. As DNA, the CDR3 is TGTGCCAGCTCACCACGGAGTACGAACACCGGGGAGCTGTTTTTT.

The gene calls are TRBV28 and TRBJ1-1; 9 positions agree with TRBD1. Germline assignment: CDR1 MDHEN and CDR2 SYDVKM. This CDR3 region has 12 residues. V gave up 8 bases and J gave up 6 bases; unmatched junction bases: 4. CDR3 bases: TGTGCCAGCGTGGGACAGGGCTCTGAAGCTTTCTTT. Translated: CASVGQGSEAFF.